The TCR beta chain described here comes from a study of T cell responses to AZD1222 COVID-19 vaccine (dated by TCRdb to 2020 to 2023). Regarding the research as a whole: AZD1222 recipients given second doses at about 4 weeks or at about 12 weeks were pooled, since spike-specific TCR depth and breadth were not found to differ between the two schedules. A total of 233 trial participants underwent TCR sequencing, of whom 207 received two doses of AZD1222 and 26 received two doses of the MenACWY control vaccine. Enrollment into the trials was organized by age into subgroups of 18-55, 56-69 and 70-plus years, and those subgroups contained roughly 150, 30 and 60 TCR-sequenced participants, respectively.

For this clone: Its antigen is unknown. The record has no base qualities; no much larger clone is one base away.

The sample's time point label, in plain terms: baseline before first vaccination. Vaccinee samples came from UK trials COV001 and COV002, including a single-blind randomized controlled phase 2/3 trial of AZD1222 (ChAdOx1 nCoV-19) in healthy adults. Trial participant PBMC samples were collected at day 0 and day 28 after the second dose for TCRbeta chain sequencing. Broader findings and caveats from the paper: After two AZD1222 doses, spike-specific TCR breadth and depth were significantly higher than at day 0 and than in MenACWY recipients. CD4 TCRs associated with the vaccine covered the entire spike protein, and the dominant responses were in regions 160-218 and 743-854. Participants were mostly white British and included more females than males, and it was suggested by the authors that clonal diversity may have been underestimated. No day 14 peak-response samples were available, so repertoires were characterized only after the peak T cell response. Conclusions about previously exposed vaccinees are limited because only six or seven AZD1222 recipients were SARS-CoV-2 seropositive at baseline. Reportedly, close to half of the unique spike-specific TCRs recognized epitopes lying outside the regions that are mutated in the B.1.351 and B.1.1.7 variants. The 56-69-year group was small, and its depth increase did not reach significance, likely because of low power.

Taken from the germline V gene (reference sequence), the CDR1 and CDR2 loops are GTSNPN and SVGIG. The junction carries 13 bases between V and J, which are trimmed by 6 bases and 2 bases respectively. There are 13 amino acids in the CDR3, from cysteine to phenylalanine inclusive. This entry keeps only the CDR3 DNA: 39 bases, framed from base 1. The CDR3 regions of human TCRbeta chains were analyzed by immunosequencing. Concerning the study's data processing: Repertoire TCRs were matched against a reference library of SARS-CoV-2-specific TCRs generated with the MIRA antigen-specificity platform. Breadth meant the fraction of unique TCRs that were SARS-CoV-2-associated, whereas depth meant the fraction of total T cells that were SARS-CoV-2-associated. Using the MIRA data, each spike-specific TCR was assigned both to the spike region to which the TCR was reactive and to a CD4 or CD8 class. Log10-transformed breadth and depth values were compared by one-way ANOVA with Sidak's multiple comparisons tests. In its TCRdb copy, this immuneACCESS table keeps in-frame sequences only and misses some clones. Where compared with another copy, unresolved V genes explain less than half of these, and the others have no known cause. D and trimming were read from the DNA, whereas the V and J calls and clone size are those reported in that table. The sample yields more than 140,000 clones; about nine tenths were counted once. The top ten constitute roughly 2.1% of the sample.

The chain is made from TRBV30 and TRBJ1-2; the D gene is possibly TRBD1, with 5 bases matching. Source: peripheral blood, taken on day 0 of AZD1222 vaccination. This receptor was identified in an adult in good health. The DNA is TGTGCCTGCCCGGGACGGGGAAACTATGGCTACACCTTC. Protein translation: CACPGRGNYGYTF.